This TCR beta chain was profiled in a study of OX40 agonist ivuxolimab in advanced cancers. Across the study: Patients were infused with ivuxolimab every 2 weeks at 0.01 to 10 mg/kg.

The CDR3 has 15 amino acids. Per germline, CDR1 SGDLS and CDR2 YYNGEE. V shed 2 bases and J shed 1 base, with 12 bases lying between them. Sequenced by immunoSEQ multiplex PCR; TCRdb stores in-frame clones only, minus some. The top ten clones hold nearly 7% of a sample with tens of thousands of clones, around 80% of them seen once. The receptor comes from an adult with an advanced solid tumor such as melanoma, head and neck, liver or kidney cancer. Sequences were derived from CD4+ or CD8+ T cells sorted from blood, sampled in a trial of the OX40 agonist ivuxolimab. V usage is TRBV9 and J usage is TRBJ1-1, with D unresolved. CDR3 loop: CASSVIGSSNTEAFF. The CDR3 DNA reads TGTGCCAGCAGCGTTATAGGCAGTTCGAACACTGAAGCTTTCTTT.